This TCR beta chain is drawn from a study of cytomegalovirus exposure and HLA in healthy donors. Primers: 60 Vbeta forward and 13 Jbeta reverse. Data came from immunoSEQ multiplex PCR; TCRdb stores just in-frame clones and leaves some out. The table records some 100,000 clones, roughly 70% of them present only once. Germline assignment: CDR1 MNHNY and CDR2 SVGAGI (reference sequence). CDR3 size: 14 residues. The V gene end was trimmed by 4 bases and the J gene end by 9 bases; junction bases not matched to a gene: 8. The sample taken for sequencing was PBMCs. The source of this sequence is a man aged 50 to 60 in good health and CMV-seronegative. The chain combines TRBV6-6 with TRBJ2-4; 8 bases are a match to TRBD1. CDR3 protein: CASSFDRGSGIQYF. The DNA for the CDR3 is TGTGCCAGCAGTTTCGACAGGGGAAGCGGCATTCAGTACTTC.